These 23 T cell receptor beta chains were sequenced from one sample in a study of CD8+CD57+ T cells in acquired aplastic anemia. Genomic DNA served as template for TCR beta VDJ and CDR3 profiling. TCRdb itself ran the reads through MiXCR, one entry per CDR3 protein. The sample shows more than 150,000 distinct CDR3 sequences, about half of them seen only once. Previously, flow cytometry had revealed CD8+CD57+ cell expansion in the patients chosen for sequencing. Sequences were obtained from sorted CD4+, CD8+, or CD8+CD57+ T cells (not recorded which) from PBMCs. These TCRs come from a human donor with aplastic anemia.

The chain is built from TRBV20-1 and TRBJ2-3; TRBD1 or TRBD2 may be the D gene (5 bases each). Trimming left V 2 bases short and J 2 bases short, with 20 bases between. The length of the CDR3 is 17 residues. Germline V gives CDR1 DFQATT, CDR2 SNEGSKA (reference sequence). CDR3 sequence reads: CSARRGPWTGTTDTQYF. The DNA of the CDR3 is TGCAGTGCTAGACGGGGCCCTTGGACGGGAACCACAGATACGCAGTATTTT.

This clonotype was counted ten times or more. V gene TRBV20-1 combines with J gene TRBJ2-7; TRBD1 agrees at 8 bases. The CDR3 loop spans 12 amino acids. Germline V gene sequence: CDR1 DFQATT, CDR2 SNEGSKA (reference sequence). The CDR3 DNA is TGCGCCTTAGGACAGGGAGACTACGAGCAGTACTTC. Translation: CALGQGDYEQYF.

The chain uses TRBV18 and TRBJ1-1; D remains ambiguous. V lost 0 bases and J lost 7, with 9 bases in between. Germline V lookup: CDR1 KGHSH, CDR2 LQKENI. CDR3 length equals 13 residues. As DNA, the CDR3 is TGTGCCAGCTCACCACCGGGAGACATTGAAGCTTTCTTT. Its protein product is CASSPPGDIEAFF.

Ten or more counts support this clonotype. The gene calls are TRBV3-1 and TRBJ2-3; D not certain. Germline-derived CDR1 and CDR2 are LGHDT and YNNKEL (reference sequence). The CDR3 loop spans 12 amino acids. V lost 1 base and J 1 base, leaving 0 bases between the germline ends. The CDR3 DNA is TGTGCCAGCAGCCAAGGCACAGATACGCAGTATTTT. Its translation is CASSQGTDTQYF.

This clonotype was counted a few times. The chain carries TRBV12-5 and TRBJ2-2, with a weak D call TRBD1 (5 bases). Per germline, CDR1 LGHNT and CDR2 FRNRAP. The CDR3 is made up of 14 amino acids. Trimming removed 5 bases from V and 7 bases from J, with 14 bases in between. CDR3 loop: CASGPIPRVGELFF. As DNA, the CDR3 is TGTGCTAGTGGTCCCATCCCCAGGGTCGGGGAGCTGTTTTTT.

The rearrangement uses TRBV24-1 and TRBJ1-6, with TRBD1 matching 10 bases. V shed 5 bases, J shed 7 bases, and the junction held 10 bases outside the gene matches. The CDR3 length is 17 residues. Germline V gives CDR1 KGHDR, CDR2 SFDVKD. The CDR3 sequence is CATSGTTGGVKNSPLHF. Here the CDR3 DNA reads TGTGCCACCAGTGGTACGACAGGGGGCGTGAAGAATTCACCCCTCCACTTT.

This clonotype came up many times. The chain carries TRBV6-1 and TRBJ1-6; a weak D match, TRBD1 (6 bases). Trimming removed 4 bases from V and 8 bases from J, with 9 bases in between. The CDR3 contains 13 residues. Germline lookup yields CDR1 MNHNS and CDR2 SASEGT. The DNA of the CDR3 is TGTGCCAGCAGTGCACAGGGCGATTCACCCCTCCACTTT. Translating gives CASSAQGDSPLHF.

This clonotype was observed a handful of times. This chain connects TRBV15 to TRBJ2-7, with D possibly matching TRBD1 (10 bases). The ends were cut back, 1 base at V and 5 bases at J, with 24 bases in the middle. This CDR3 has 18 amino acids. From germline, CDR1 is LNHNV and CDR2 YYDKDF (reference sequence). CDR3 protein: CATSRAGQGRAGGHEQYF. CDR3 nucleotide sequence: TGTGCCACCAGCAGAGCGGGACAGGGGCGAGCGGGAGGACACGAGCAGTACTTC.

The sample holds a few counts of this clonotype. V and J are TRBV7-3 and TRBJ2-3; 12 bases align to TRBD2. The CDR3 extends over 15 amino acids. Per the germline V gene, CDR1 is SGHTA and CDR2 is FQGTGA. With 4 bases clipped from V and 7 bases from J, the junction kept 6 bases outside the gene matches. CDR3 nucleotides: TGTGCCAGCAGCTCTCTAGCGGGGGGGCCTCATACGCAGTATTTT. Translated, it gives CASSSLAGGPHTQYF. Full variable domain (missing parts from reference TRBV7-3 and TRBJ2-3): GAGVSQTPSNKVTEKGKYVELRCDPISGHTALYWYRQSLGQGPEFLIYFQGTGAADDSGLPNDRFFAVRPEGSVSTLKIQRTERGDSAVYLCASSSLAGGPHTQYFGPGTRLTVL.

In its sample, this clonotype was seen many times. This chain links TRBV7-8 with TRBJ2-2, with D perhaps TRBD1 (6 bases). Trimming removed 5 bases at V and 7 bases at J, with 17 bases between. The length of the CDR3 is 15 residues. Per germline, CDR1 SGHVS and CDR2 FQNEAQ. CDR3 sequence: CASSPYQGNGGELFF. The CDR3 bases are TGTGCCAGCAGCCCTTACCAGGGGAATGGCGGGGAGCTGTTTTTT.

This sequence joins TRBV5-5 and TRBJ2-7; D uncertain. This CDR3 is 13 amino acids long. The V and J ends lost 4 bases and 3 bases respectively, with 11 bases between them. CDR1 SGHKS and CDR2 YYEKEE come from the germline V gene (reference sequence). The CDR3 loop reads CASSQKTVYEQYF. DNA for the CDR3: TGTGCCAGCAGCCAGAAAACAGTCTACGAGCAGTACTTC.

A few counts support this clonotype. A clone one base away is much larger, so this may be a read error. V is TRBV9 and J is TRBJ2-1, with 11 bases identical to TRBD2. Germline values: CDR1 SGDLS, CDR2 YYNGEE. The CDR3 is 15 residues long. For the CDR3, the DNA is TGTGCCAGCAGTGAGACTAGCGGGGCCTACAATGTGCAGTTCTTC. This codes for CASSETSGAYNVQFF.

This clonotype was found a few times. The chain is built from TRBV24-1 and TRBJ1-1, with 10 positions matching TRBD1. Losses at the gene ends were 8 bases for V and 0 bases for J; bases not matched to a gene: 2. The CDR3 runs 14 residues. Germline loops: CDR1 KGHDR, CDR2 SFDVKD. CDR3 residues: CATTGTGVNTEAFF. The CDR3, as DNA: TGTGCCACCACCGGGACAGGGGTGAACACTGAAGCTTTCTTT.

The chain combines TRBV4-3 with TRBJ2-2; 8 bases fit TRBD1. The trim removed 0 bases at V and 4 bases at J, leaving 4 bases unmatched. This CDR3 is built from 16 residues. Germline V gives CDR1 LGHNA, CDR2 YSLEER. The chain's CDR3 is CASSQDLDRVTGELFF. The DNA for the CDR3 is TGCGCCAGCAGCCAAGATCTGGACAGGGTCACCGGGGAGCTGTTTTTT.

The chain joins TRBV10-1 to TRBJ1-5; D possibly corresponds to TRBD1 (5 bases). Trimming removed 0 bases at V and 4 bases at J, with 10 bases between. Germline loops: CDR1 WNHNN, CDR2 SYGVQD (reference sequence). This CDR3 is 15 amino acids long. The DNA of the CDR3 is TGCGCCAGCAGTGAGTCGGTTTCAGGGAATCAGCCCCAGCATTTT. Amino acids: CASSESVSGNQPQHF.

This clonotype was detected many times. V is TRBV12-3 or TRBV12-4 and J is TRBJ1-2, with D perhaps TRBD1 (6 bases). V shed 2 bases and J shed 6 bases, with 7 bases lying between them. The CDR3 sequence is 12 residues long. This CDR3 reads CASSLRGNGYTF. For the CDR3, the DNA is TGTGCCAGCAGTTTAAGGGGGAATGGCTACACCTTC.

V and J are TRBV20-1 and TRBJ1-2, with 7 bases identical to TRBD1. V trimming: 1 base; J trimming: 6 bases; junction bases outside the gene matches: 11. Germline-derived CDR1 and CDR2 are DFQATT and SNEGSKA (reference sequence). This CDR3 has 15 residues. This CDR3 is CSARALNRGVDGYTF. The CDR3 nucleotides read TGCAGTGCTAGAGCTTTAAACAGGGGCGTCGATGGCTACACCTTC.

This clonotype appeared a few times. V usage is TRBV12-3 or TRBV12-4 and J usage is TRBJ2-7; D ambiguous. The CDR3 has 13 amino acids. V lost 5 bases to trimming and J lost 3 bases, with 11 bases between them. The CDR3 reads CASSRPGNYEQYF. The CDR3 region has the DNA TGTGCCAGCAGTCGGCCTGGAAACTACGAGCAGTACTTC.

Written as DNA, the CDR3 is TGCAGTGCGGGAGGGGGTGGATCCGCGAGTAATTCACCCCTCCACTTT. This translates into CSAGGGGSASNSPLHF. The V call is TRBV20-1, the J call TRBJ1-6; tentative D call: TRBD1 (6 bases). The germline V and J ends were trimmed by 6 bases and 6 bases, with 21 bases remaining between them. Germline V CDR1 and CDR2: DFQATT, SNEGSKA (reference sequence). The CDR3 is made up of 16 amino acids.

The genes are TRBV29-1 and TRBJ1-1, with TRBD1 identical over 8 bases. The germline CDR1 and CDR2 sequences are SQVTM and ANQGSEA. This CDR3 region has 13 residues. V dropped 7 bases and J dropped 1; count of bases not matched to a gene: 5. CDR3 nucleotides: TGCAGCGCTACCAGGGGGCAGAACACTGAAGCTTTCTTT. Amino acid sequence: CSATRGQNTEAFF.

The CDR3 nucleotides are TGTGCCAGCAGCTTAGAACAAGCGGGGGTGATGAATACGCAGTATTTT. Its translation: CASSLEQAGVMNTQYF. The genes are TRBV11-2 and TRBJ2-3; 8 positions agree with TRBD2. V gave up 0 bases and J gave up 7 bases; unmatched junction bases: 9. The CDR3 is 16 residues long. Germline V gene data show CDR1 as SGHAT and CDR2 as FQNNGV.

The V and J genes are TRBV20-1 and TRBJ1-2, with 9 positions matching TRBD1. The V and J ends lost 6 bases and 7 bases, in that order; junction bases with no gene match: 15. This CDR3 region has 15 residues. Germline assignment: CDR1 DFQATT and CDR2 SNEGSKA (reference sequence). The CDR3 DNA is TGCAGTGCGGTAGGAGAGAGGGGACAGGGCCCTGGCTACACCTTC. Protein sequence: CSAVGERGQGPGYTF.

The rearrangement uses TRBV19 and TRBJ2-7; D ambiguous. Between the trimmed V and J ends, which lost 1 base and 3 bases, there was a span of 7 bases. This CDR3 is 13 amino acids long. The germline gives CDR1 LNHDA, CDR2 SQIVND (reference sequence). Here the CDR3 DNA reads TGTGCCAGTAGTATAGGAGCGCTCTACGAGCAGTACTTC. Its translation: CASSIGALYEQYF.